This T cell receptor (beta chain) was documented in a study of blood T cell repertoires in COVID-19. In assigning cohorts, the study relied on participant-reported clinical history. Assay used: immunoSEQ multiplex PCR; TCRdb lists only in-frame clones, some missing. Of 350,000 to 450,000 clones listed, nearly 90% are singletons. Trimming cost V 0 bases and J 1 base, with 15 bases left between them. The CDR3 is 17 amino acids. Germline-derived CDR1 and CDR2 are MGHRA and YSYEKL. This TCR was sampled from a woman in her twenties or thirties who had recovered from COVID-19. The sequenced sample was PBMCs or T cells enriched from blood (not recorded which). This rearrangement joins TRBV4-1 to TRBJ1-1; D remains ambiguous. CDR3 sequence: CASSQDGGGRENTEAFF. For the CDR3, the DNA is TGCGCCAGCAGCCAAGATGGAGGAGGACGGGAGAACACTGAAGCTTTCTTT.